This T cell receptor beta chain was observed in a study of blood T cells in healthy people across ages. It was with a sample-barcoded 5' primer and a J-beta primer mix that a second PCR of roughly 7 to 12 cycles was run. Every cDNA was tagged by a template-switch adaptor with 12 random nucleotides. TCRdb re-analysed the 5' RACE reads in MiXCR, keeping a single row per CDR3 protein. The sample carries roughly 800,000 distinct CDR3 sequences, roughly 25% recorded once. The V end lost 5 bases, the J end lost 0 bases, and 13 bases lay between the germline ends. The CDR3 runs 14 residues. CDR1 SQVTM and CDR2 ANQGSEA come from the germline V gene. These sequences were also reported in another study, on T cells of mothers and their children.

The V call is TRBV29-1, the J call TRBJ2-5; possible D gene TRBD1, 6 bases. The receptor's source is a boy aged 10-17 years in good health. Source material: blood. The CDR3 DNA reads as TGCAGCGTTCATACTCAGGGGAACCAAGAGACCCAGTACTTC. As protein: CSVHTQGNQETQYF.